This record concerns one T cell receptor beta chain sequence. Other DNA sequences in the same sample also yield this CDR3. The CDR3 is made up of 15 amino acids. The germline CDR1 and CDR2 sequences are LGHDT and YNNKEL (reference sequence). Trimming pared 0 bases from V and 0 bases from J, leaving 8 bases between. This sample was taken from a study of blood T cell repertoires in COVID-19. Across the study: PBMCs, B-cell-depleted T cells, or T cells were the source of the cDNA or gDNA that made up the material.

Assay: immunoSEQ multiplex PCR; the TCRdb copy retains only in-frame clones and omits some. The table shows 400,000 or so clones, with 80% to 90% occurring only once. Sequences were obtained from peripheral blood. The V gene is TRBV3-1 (or the pseudogene TRBV3-2), the J gene TRBJ1-1; D uncertain. The origin of this receptor is a man between 18 and 35 years old with COVID-19, enrolled during active disease. The CDR3 is CASSQDEGMNTEAFF. The DNA of the CDR3 is TGTGCCAGCAGCCAAGACGAGGGTATGAACACTGAAGCTTTCTTT.